These 27 T cell receptor beta chains share one sample of origin, sequenced in a study of blood T cells in healthy people across ages. Using a J-beta primer mix together with a sample-barcoded 5' primer, a second PCR was run for roughly 6 to 12 cycles. From the 5' RACE reads, TCRdb called clonotypes with MiXCR, one entry per CDR3 protein. This table holds 1.8 million or so distinct CDR3 sequences, 39% found once. The source material was blood. The receptors come from a human donor in good health.

This rearrangement joins TRBV6-2 or TRBV6-3 to TRBJ2-7; 7 bases match TRBD2. Per the germline V gene, CDR1 is MNHEY and CDR2 is SVGEGT. The junction had 7 bases not matched to a gene; V was cut back by 6 bases and J by 2 bases. CDR3 length: 14 amino acids. The DNA of the CDR3 is TGTGCCAGCAGCCGCTCGACTAGCCCCTACGAGCAGTACTTC. This encodes CASSRSTSPYEQYF.

In this sample, this clonotype turned up a few times. At one boundary the junction diverges from the germline segment, which might be a read error. V and J are TRBV5-1 and TRBJ1-4; no clear D. Germline CDR1 and CDR2: SGHRS and YFSETQ. This CDR3 is 14 amino acids long. CDR3 protein: CDSSLEPANEKLFF. The CDR3 bases are TGCGACAGCAGCTTGGAGCCGGCTAATGAAAAACTGTTTTTT. The entire variable domain, with the rest obtained from reference TRBV5-1 and TRBJ1-4, is as follows: KAGVTQTPRYLIKTRGQQVTLSCSPISGHRSVSWYQQTPGQGLQFLFEYFSETQRNKGNFPGRFSGRQFSNSRSEMNVSTLELGDSALYLCDSSLEPANEKLFFGSGTQLSVL.

The genes are TRBV27 and TRBJ2-1; no reliable D call. The germline V gene has CDR1 MNHEY and CDR2 SMNVEV (reference sequence). Trimming removed 10 bases at V and 9 bases at J, with 19 bases between. The CDR3 runs 13 residues. The CDR3: CATYTRRHSEQFF. CDR3 in DNA: TGTGCCACTTACACGCGCCGTCACAGTGAGCAGTTCTTC.

This clonotype was seen a few times. This chain connects TRBV7-8 to TRBJ2-3, with D maybe TRBD1 (6 bases). Trimming stripped 8 bases from V and 7 bases from J, with 16 bases between. This CDR3 spans 13 amino acids. From germline, CDR1 is SGHVS and CDR2 FQNEAQ. CDR3 sequence reads: CASGKMQGHTQYF. Written as DNA, the CDR3 is TGTGCCAGCGGCAAGATGCAGGGGCATACGCAGTATTTT.

On this clonotype: The germline gene is not matched at one end of the junction; a read error may be the cause. The chain combines TRBV12-3 or TRBV12-4 with TRBJ2-7; 7 bases are a match to TRBD2. The CDR3 contains 16 residues. CDR3 nucleotides: TGTGCCAGCAGTTTAGGCCCCCGGGAGGTCTCCCACGAGCAGTACTTC. Translated, it gives CASSLGPREVSHEQYF.

V and J are TRBV2 and TRBJ1-2, with D maybe TRBD1 (5 bases). The CDR3 contains 12 residues. V was shortened by 8 bases and J by 5 bases, with 12 bases between the two germline ends. Germline V lookup: CDR1 SNHLY, CDR2 FYNNEI. Written as DNA, the CDR3 is TGTGCCAGCGCCGAGGGGCTATATGGCTACACCTTC. Its translation: CASAEGLYGYTF.

This chain uses TRBV6-2 or TRBV6-3 with TRBJ1-2, with D possibly matching TRBD1 (5 bases). This CDR3 region has 13 residues. V was clipped by 7 bases and J by 6 bases, with 15 bases between them. Germline lookup yields CDR1 MNHEY and CDR2 SVGEGT. Written as DNA, the CDR3 is TGTGCCAGCAAACCGGGACCAATCGATGGCTACACCTTC. Translating gives CASKPGPIDGYTF.

The chain uses TRBV7-9 and TRBJ1-5, with a weak D call TRBD1 (5 bases). The CDR3 sequence is 15 residues long. Germline V gene lookup returns CDR1 SEHNR and CDR2 FQNEAQ (reference sequence). Between the trimmed V and J ends, which lost 1 base and 0 bases, there was a span of 7 bases. The CDR3 coding sequence is TGTGCCAGCAGCTTAGTCGGACATAGCAATCAGCCCCAGCATTTT. Residues: CASSLVGHSNQPQHF.

The chain recombines TRBV6-2 or TRBV6-3 with TRBJ2-1; 11 nucleotides line up with TRBD2. Germline V gives CDR1 MNHEY, CDR2 SVGEGT. The CDR3 is 16 residues long. V was clipped by 5 bases and J by 8 bases; unmatched bases: 11. CDR3 residues: CASSRDLTSGGYEQFF. DNA of the CDR3: TGTGCCAGCAGTCGAGATCTAACTAGCGGGGGATATGAGCAGTTCTTC.

CDR3 nucleotide sequence: TGTGCCAGAACTTTTTACGAGGAGTACTTC. Protein sequence: CARTFYEEYF. The chain couples TRBV21-1 to TRBJ2-7. TRBV21-1 is a pseudogene segment. This CDR3 has 10 residues.

This clonotype appeared a few times. The gene calls are TRBV3-1 and TRBJ2-7; possibly TRBD1 for D (6 bases). Germline values: CDR1 LGHDT, CDR2 YNNKEL (reference sequence). The V end lost 4 bases, the J end lost 5 bases, and 12 bases lay between the germline ends. The CDR3 runs to 13 residues. This CDR3 reads CASSPSRGHEQYF. In DNA form, the CDR3 reads TGTGCCAGCAGCCCCTCCAGGGGCCACGAGCAGTACTTC.

Only a few counts were recorded for this clonotype. The chain joins TRBV29-1 to TRBJ1-4, with 8 bases aligning to TRBD1. CDR1 SQVTM and CDR2 ANQGSEA come from the germline V gene. Unmatched junction bases numbered 8, after V lost 6 bases and J lost 5 bases. This CDR3 region has 14 residues. CDR3: CSVLSGGPNEKLFF. The CDR3, as DNA: TGCAGCGTCCTATCAGGGGGCCCGAATGAAAAACTGTTTTTT.

The chain links TRBV4-1 to TRBJ2-1; 10 positions match TRBD1. The CDR3 consists of 15 residues. With V trimmed by 1 base and J by 5 bases, 2 bases remained unmatched. CDR1 and CDR2 from the germline V gene are MGHRA and YSYEKL. CDR3 in DNA: TGCGCCAGCAGCCAAGTCGGGACAGGGGACAATGAGCAGTTCTTC. It encodes CASSQVGTGDNEQFF.

This clonotype was counted once. The chain employs TRBV28 and TRBJ2-3; D could derive from TRBD1 or TRBD2 (6 bases each). The CDR3 is made up of 12 amino acids. Trimming removed 10 bases from V and 6 bases from J, with 14 bases in between. Per the germline V gene, CDR1 is MDHEN and CDR2 is SYDVKM. The CDR3 loop reads CATLSGADTQYF. The DNA of the CDR3 is TGTGCCACTCTCTCGGGGGCGGATACGCAGTATTTT.

This clonotype was observed a few times. The rearrangement links TRBV7-2 to TRBJ2-2; D is possibly TRBD2 (7 bases). V lost 1 base and J lost 5, with 11 bases in between. Germline CDR1 is SGHTA and CDR2 is FQGNSA. There are 15 residues in the CDR3. CDR3 protein: CASSLEGGGTGELFF. The CDR3 DNA is TGTGCCAGCAGCTTAGAAGGGGGGGGTACCGGGGAGCTGTTTTTT. The whole variable domain, remainder taken from reference TRBV7-2 and TRBJ2-2, is GAGVSQSPSNKVTEKGKDVELRCDPISGHTALYWYRQSLGQGLEFLIYFQGNSAPDKSGLPSDRFSAERTGGSVSTLTIQRTQQEDSAVYLCASSLEGGGTGELFFGEGSRLTVL.

This chain connects TRBV20-1 to TRBJ2-1; 10 bases are a match to TRBD2. The CDR3 is 14 residues long. Germline assignment: CDR1 DFQATT and CDR2 SNEGSKA (reference sequence). The J segment lost 7 bases and the V segment lost 6 bases, leaving 9 bases of the junction unmatched. CDR3 coding DNA: TGCAGTGCCAGACCAAGCGGGGGGGCAAATGAGCAGTTCTTC. Its protein is CSARPSGGANEQFF.

This clonotype occurred once. The chain joins TRBV28 to TRBJ2-4; 8 bases agree with TRBD1. V shed 3 bases, J shed 6 bases, and the junction held 4 bases outside the gene matches. CDR3 size: 14 residues. Germline CDR1 and CDR2: MDHEN and SYDVKM. The CDR3 DNA reads TGTGCCAGCAGTTTTTGGGACAGGACAAACATTCAGTACTTC. Its translation is CASSFWDRTNIQYF. Full variable domain (remainder filled in from reference TRBV28 and TRBJ2-4): DVKVTQSSRYLVKRTGEKVFLECVQDMDHENMFWYRQDPGLGLRLIYFSYDVKMKEKGDIPEGYSVSREKKERFSLILESASTNQTSMYLCASSFWDRTNIQYFGAGTRLSVL.

The CDR3 bases are TGTGCCAGCAGTACTCCAGGGGGCGCGGTTGGCTACACCTTC. This gives the protein CASSTPGGAVGYTF. The chain combines TRBV28 with TRBJ1-2; TRBD1 matches 8 bases. Trimming took 5 bases from V and 7 from J; bases not matched to a gene: 9. The CDR3 covers 14 residues. Germline values: CDR1 MDHEN, CDR2 SYDVKM.

The chain has TRBV5-1 and TRBJ2-1; TRBD2 matches 12 bases. The V gene's germline CDR1 is SGHRS and CDR2 YFSETQ. V dropped 5 bases and J dropped 8; count of bases not matched to a gene: 5. The CDR3 runs to 14 residues. The CDR3 nucleotides read TGCGCCAGCAGTAGACTAGCGGGGGCTGATGAGCAGTTCTTC. It specifies CASSRLAGADEQFF.

This chain joins TRBV12-3 or TRBV12-4 and TRBJ1-4; possibly TRBD1 for D (5 bases). This CDR3 contains 14 residues. The V end lost 3 bases, the J end lost 6 bases, and 11 bases lay between the germline ends. The DNA for the CDR3 is TGTGCCAGCAGTTTCGCAGGGTACGATGAAAAACTGTTTTTT. Amino acids: CASSFAGYDEKLFF.

To note about this clonotype: Without the conserved terminal phenylalanine or tryptophan, this CDR3 likely stems from a read error. The chain is built from TRBV28 and TRBJ2-3; the D gene is possibly TRBD1 (5 bases). V was clipped by 4 bases and J by 2 bases, with 22 bases between them. From germline, CDR1 is MDHEN and CDR2 SYDVKM. This CDR3 has 18 residues. The CDR3 loop reads CASSSSTAATYYTDTQYV. In nucleotides, the CDR3 is TGTGCCAGCAGTTCATCGACAGCCGCCACGTATTACACAGATACGCAGTATGTT.

This clonotype showed up many times. The genes are TRBV7-9 and TRBJ2-5; maybe TRBD1 (5 bases). Germline CDR1 reads SEHNR; CDR2 reads FQNEAQ (reference sequence). This CDR3 has 13 residues. The germline V and J ends were trimmed by 5 bases and 1 base, with 8 bases remaining between them. The CDR3 DNA reads as TGTGCCAGCAGCCCGGACACCCAAGAGACCCAGTACTTC. It codes for CASSPDTQETQYF.

This clonotype was seen only a few times. This chain links TRBV5-5 with TRBJ2-7, with no clear D. The J call may be wrong; the DNA end is better matched by TRBJ2-5. The V gene's germline CDR1 is SGHKS and CDR2 YYEKEE (reference sequence). This CDR3 region has 14 residues. The CDR3 region is CASSSLSSLETQYF. The DNA for the CDR3 is TGTGCCAGCAGCAGCTTGAGTAGCCTCGAGACCCAGTACTTC.

This clonotype was observed a handful of times. The rearrangement links TRBV4-2 to TRBJ2-7, with D unresolved. Germline V lookup: CDR1 LGHNA, CDR2 YNFKEQ. Trimming shortened V by 3 bases and J by 5 bases, and 11 bases separated the two germline ends. The CDR3 contains 13 residues. CDR3 region: CASSHAPVDEQYF. The CDR3 bases are TGTGCCAGCAGCCACGCCCCGGTTGACGAGCAGTACTTC.

This rearrangement joins TRBV2 to TRBJ1-1; D ambiguous. With 6 bases removed from V and 3 bases from J, the gap between germline ends came to 17 bases. Germline CDR1 reads SNHLY; CDR2 reads FYNNEI. CDR3 size: 15 residues. The CDR3 DNA is TGTGCCAGCAGCGGAAGAGGCAGTCGGTACACTGAAGCTTTCTTT. This sequence encodes CASSGRGSRYTEAFF.

J is TRBJ1-4 and V is TRBV5-1, with a tentative D call TRBD1 (5 bases). Germline CDR1 is SGHRS and CDR2 is YFSETQ. Trimming stripped 0 bases from V and 3 bases from J, with 12 bases between. The CDR3 consists of 16 residues. The CDR3 here is CASSLVGDSANEKLFF. The CDR3 DNA follows: TGCGCCAGCAGCTTGGTTGGGGACTCGGCTAATGAAAAACTGTTTTTT.

This clonotype was counted between two and nine times. The genes are TRBV10-3 and TRBJ2-7; 8 positions match TRBD1. V was pared by 7 bases and J by 4 bases, with 6 bases of the junction left unmatched. Germline assignment: CDR1 ENHRY and CDR2 SYGVKD. The CDR3 covers 13 residues. CDR3 in amino acids: CAIKGQAGYEQYF. The CDR3 DNA follows: TGTGCCATCAAGGGACAGGCCGGATACGAGCAGTACTTC.